These 6 T cell receptor beta chains share one sample of origin, sequenced in a study of CD8+ T cells in alopecia areata. The treatment is: oral pan-JAK inhibitor, 5-10 mg twice daily. Investigators isolated RNA and reverse transcribed it into cDNA to act as the sequencing template. Data came from immunoSEQ multiplex PCR; TCRdb stores just in-frame clones and leaves some out. The sample records 150,000 to 200,000 clones, 60% being singletons. This material consisted of CD4+ T cells sorted from blood, taken at week 24, from a patient treated with tofacitinib. The receptors were gathered from a human donor with alopecia areata.

Here the CDR3 DNA reads TGTGCCAGTAGTATGGGCAGGGTGGGGACTGAAGCTTTCTTT. This gives the protein CASSMGRVGTEAFF. The J gene is TRBJ1-1, the V gene TRBV19; tentative D call: TRBD1 (5 bases). Per the germline V gene, CDR1 is LNHDA and CDR2 is SQIVND (reference sequence). The CDR3 length is 14 residues. Trimming removed 3 bases at V and 5 bases at J, with 13 bases between.

This chain links TRBV29-1 with TRBJ2-3; TRBD2 might be the D (7 bases). Between the trimmed V and J ends, which lost 8 bases and 1 base, there was a span of 16 bases. The germline V gene encodes CDR1 SQVTM and CDR2 ANQGSEA. This CDR3 contains 14 residues. This chain's CDR3 is CSLCGGMGTDTQYF. CDR3 in DNA: TGCAGCCTTTGCGGGGGCATGGGCACAGATACGCAGTATTTT.

The V gene is TRBV6-5, the J gene TRBJ1-2; D might be TRBD1 (6 bases). The germline V gene has CDR1 MNHEY and CDR2 SVGAGI. V lost 6 bases and J 4 bases, leaving 12 bases between the germline ends. CDR3 size: 13 residues. CDR3 amino acids: CASSDPTGYGYTF. The CDR3 nucleotides read TGTGCCAGCAGCGACCCGACAGGCTATGGCTACACCTTC.

The V and J genes are TRBV30 and TRBJ1-1; possibly TRBD1 for D (5 bases). Trimming removed 0 bases from V and 6 bases from J, with 11 bases in between. Germline V CDR1 and CDR2: GTSNPN, SVGIG (reference sequence). This CDR3 region has 13 residues. The DNA of the CDR3 is TGTGCCTGGAGTGTACGCAGGGCGGCTGAAGCTTTCTTT. Its protein product is CAWSVRRAAEAFF.

The rearrangement links TRBV10-3 to TRBJ2-3; D gene ambiguous. Germline V gene data show CDR1 as ENHRY and CDR2 as SYGVKD. Trimming cost V 6 bases and J 6 bases, with 10 bases left between them. This CDR3 comprises 12 residues. CDR3 in amino acids: CAIRDLSDTQYF. The CDR3 DNA sequence: TGTGCCATCAGGGACCTTAGCGATACGCAGTATTTT.

This rearrangement joins TRBV27 to TRBJ1-1, with D tentatively TRBD1 (5 bases). The ends were cut back, 1 base at V and 5 bases at J, with 14 bases in the middle. The CDR3 totals 15 residues. CDR1 and CDR2 (germline): MNHEY, SMNVEV (reference sequence). This CDR3 reads CASSLFGREGTEAFF. DNA of the CDR3: TGTGCCAGCAGTTTATTTGGCAGGGAAGGAACTGAAGCTTTCTTT.